Below are 7 T cell receptor beta chains sequenced from a single sample in a study of metastatic and nonmetastatic thyroid tumors. Every patient was untreated before thyroid surgery. From the PCR reads, TCRdb re-called clones with MiXCR. The top ten clones hold 20% to 25% of a sample with roughly 40,000 clones, roughly 15% of them seen once. Input material: blood. These receptors were collected from a female donor with papillary thyroid cancer or a benign thyroid nodule (not recorded which). Some clones in this sample may be carry-over from other donors' samples.

As concerns this clone: An end of the junction differs from the germline gene, which may be a read error. V is TRBV10-1 and J is TRBJ2-2, with 7 bases aligning to TRBD2. Germline V gene lookup returns CDR1 WNHNN and CDR2 SYGVQD (reference sequence). The CDR3 extends over 13 amino acids. CDR3 in amino acids: CASSPSGTGELFF. The DNA for the CDR3 is TGTGCCAGCAGTCCTAGCGGCACCGGGGAGCTGTTTTTT.

In this sample, this clone turned up many times. V is TRBV24-1 and J is TRBJ2-3; 15 bases map to TRBD2. V lost 4 bases, J lost 7 bases, and 8 bases stayed unmatched. The CDR3 consists of 17 residues. Germline V lookup: CDR1 KGHDR, CDR2 SFDVKD. The CDR3 is CATSEGLAGGMANTQYF. The CDR3 DNA reads as TGTGCCACCAGTGAGGGACTAGCGGGAGGAATGGCAAATACGCAGTATTTT.

The CDR3 loop reads CASSLAGGDTQYF. For the CDR3, the DNA is TGTGCCAGCAGCTTAGCGGGAGGGGATACGCAGTATTTT. The chain couples TRBV7-9 to TRBJ2-3, with 7 bases aligning to TRBD2. Trimming at V came to 0 bases and at J to 6 bases, leaving 0 bases not matched to a gene. Germline CDR1 reads SEHNR; CDR2 reads FQNEAQ (reference sequence). CDR3 length: 13 amino acids.

This clone was seen many times. This rearrangement joins TRBV11-3 to TRBJ2-3; 10 bases fit TRBD2. This CDR3 region has 16 residues. Germline CDR1 SGHNT, CDR2 YENEEA. V gave up 5 bases and J gave up 1 base; unmatched junction bases: 6. DNA for the CDR3: TGTGCCAGCAGCCCTCGGACTAGCGGACGCACAGATACGCAGTATTTT. Translating gives CASSPRTSGRTDTQYF.

The chain recombines TRBV2 with TRBJ2-1; D unclear. The germline CDR1 and CDR2 sequences are SNHLY and FYNNEI. The CDR3 has 11 amino acids. Between the trimmed V and J ends, which lost 6 bases and 8 bases, there was a span of 8 bases. In nucleotides, the CDR3 is TGTGCCAGCAGCACTGTCGATGAGCAGTTCTTC. It translates to CASSTVDEQFF.

There are many counts of this clone. The chain combines TRBV18 with TRBJ1-2; D is unresolved. The length of the CDR3 is 15 residues. The germline gives CDR1 KGHSH, CDR2 LQKENI. V lost 0 bases, J lost 6 bases, and 14 bases lay in between. The CDR3 protein is CASSPPTPGQDGYTF. The CDR3 DNA sequence: TGTGCCAGCTCACCACCGACCCCCGGCCAGGATGGCTACACCTTC.

The sample holds many counts of this clone. Since a much larger clone is just one base distant, this may be a read error. The chain is built from TRBV7-2 and TRBJ2-7; D gene uncertain. CDR3 length: 15 amino acids. Germline CDR1 SGHTA, CDR2 FQGNSA. V was trimmed by 0 bases and J by 5 bases, leaving 14 bases between them. DNA for the CDR3: TGTGCCAGCAGCTTAGCGGGCCGCGGACCCCACGAGCAGTACTTC. This translates into CASSLAGRGPHEQYF.